Listed below are T cell receptor beta chains from one sample, sequenced in a study of blood T cell repertoires in COVID-19. Some clones are missing from TCRdb's copy, which holds only in-frame ones; the method was immunoSEQ multiplex PCR. The table records some 250,000 clones, around four fifths of them present only once. Sample: peripheral blood. The receptor source for this set is a middle-aged man with active or convalescent COVID-19. Each CDR3 is given with its conserved first and last residue. A D gene is named only where the DNA matches it firmly. Clone sizes are given selectively: once, few, many, or a class where the clone is expanded.

>TRBD1|.|TRBJ1-1|TRBV15
TGTGCCACCAGCAGAGGGGACAGCGTGAACACTGAAGCTTTCTTT
CATSRGDSVNTEAFF
>.|.|TRBJ1-2|TRBV2
TGTGCCAGCAGTGTTTCAGGGTTGGATGGCTACACCTTC
CASSVSGLDGYTF
>TRBD2|few|TRBJ2-3|TRBV10-1
TGCGCCAGCAGTGAGAGGTTTGGGTCTAGCGGGCCGGCAGATACGCAGTATTTT
CASSERFGSSGPADTQYF
>.|.|TRBJ1-2|TRBV4-1
TGCGCCAGCCGCCTCAGGATTGACAATAACTATGGCTACACCTTC
CASRLRIDNNYGYTF
>TRBD1|.|TRBJ1-1|TRBV5-1
TGCGCCAGCAGCTTCACCTGGGACAGGAAAAACACTGAAGCTTTCTTT
CASSFTWDRKNTEAFF
>.|.|TRBJ2-3|TRBV7-6
TGTGCCAGCAGCTTAGAGTCTAGCGTGGATACGCAGTATTTT
CASSLESSVDTQYF
>TRBD2|.|TRBJ2-3|TRBV6-2/TRBV6-3
TGTGCCAGCAGTTATCCCCTTCTAGCGGGGGTGCCAGATACGCAGTATTTT
CASSYPLLAGVPDTQYF
>TRBD2|.|TRBJ2-5|TRBV7-2
TGTGCCAGCAGCTTAGAAGGGACTAGCACTGAGACCCAGTACTTC
CASSLEGTSTETQYF
>.|.|TRBJ1-2|TRBV12-3/TRBV12-4
TGTGCCAGCAGTTACCAGGGCTCCTATGGCTACACCTTC
CASSYQGSYGYTF
>.|.|TRBJ1-1|TRBV7-6
TGTGCCAGCAGTTTCGGACAGCTAATGAACACTGAAGCTTTCTTT
CASSFGQLMNTEAFF
>TRBD1|.|TRBJ1-5|TRBV18
TGTGCCAGCTCAGCGGGACAGGGGGTTCAGCCCCAGCATTTT
CASSAGQGVQPQHF
>.|.|TRBJ1-2|TRBV19
TGTGCCAGTACCCTCGGACGGAGGAACTATGGCTACACCTTC
CASTLGRRNYGYTF
>.|.|TRBJ1-2|TRBV18
TGTGCCAGCTCAGAAGGACAGTTCCATGGCTACACCTTC
CASSEGQFHGYTF
>TRBD1|.|TRBJ1-5|TRBV6-5
TGTGCCAGCAGACCCGCAGGGGGAGTGGGTCAGCCCCAGCATTTT
CASRPAGGVGQPQHF
>.|few|TRBJ2-1|TRBV19
TGTGCCAGTAGTATAGCCCGCCCCTTAGATCTCTCCTACAATGAGCAGTTCTTC
CASSIARPLDLSYNEQFF
>.|.|TRBJ2-3|TRBV18
TGTGCCAGCTCACGGCCAGGGGTGCCAGATACGCAGTATTTT
CASSRPGVPDTQYF
>.|.|TRBJ2-1|TRBV24-1
TGTGCCACCAGTGCGACCGGGTCCTACAATGAGCAGTTCTTC
CATSATGSYNEQFF
>TRBD2|few|TRBJ2-3|TRBV7-2
TGTGCCAGTCAAACTAGCGGGGGGGCCGCTACAGATACGCAGTATTTT
CASQTSGGAATDTQYF
>.|.|TRBJ2-3|TRBV7-6
TGTGCCAGCAGCTTATTTGGGGGGACAGATAATACGCAGTATTTT
CASSLFGGTDNTQYF
>TRBD2|.|TRBJ2-1|TRBV11-3
TGTGCCAGCAGCTTAGAGACTAGCGGGAGCGGGGGCCCCTACAATGAGCAGTTCTTC
CASSLETSGSGGPYNEQFF
>.|.|TRBJ2-3|TRBV9
TGTGCCAGCAGCGTCTCTTCTCTATCCACAGATACGCAGTATTTT
CASSVSSLSTDTQYF
>.|.|TRBJ2-7|TRBV5-1
TGCGCCAGCAGCTTGGATAGCGGAGAGCAGTACTTC
CASSLDSGEQYF
>.|.|TRBJ2-5|TRBV5-1
TGCGCCAGCAGCCCGGGATTCGATTCGGAGACCCAGTACTTC
CASSPGFDSETQYF
>TRBD2|.|TRBJ2-7|TRBV15
TGTGCCACCAGCAACCCCGGGACTAGTGGGCGAGAGCAGTACTTC
CATSNPGTSGREQYF
>TRBD2|once|TRBJ2-7|TRBV28
TGTGCCAGCAACGGGGGGACCTCCTACGAGCAGTACTTC
CASNGGTSYEQYF
>.|.|TRBJ1-5|TRBV6-5
TGTGCCAGCAGCTCCCTTAGCAATCAGCCCCAGCATTTT
CASSSLSNQPQHF
>.|.|TRBJ1-2|TRBV6-5
TGTGCCAGCATCACCTCGAGGGGGGGCTTGGGCTACACCTTC
CASITSRGGLGYTF
>TRBD1|.|TRBJ2-7|TRBV3-1/TRBV3-2
TGTGCCAGCAGCCAGACCCCGGGACAGGGGGCTCTGGAGCAGTACTTC
CASSQTPGQGALEQYF
>TRBD1|few|TRBJ1-5|TRBV6-2/TRBV6-3
TGTGCCAGCAGCACCTACTCGACAGGGGCTAATGAGCCCCAGCATTTT
CASSTYSTGANEPQHF